This T cell receptor beta chain was recorded in a study of cytomegalovirus exposure and HLA in healthy donors. In its sample, this clone was seen a few times. PCR used 60 Vbeta primers and 13 Jbeta primers. Assay: immunoSEQ multiplex PCR; the TCRdb copy retains only in-frame clones and omits some. Among 50,000 or so clones listed, roughly 73% were seen once. CDR1 and CDR2 from the germline V gene are ENHRY and SYGVKD. Trimming stripped 4 bases from V and 6 bases from J, with 7 bases between. The CDR3 has 12 residues. The TCR comes from a young man in good health and CMV-seronegative. The chain joins TRBV10-3 to TRBJ1-5; D unclear. Sequencing was done on a sample of PBMCs. CDR3 region: CAISVPGQPQHF. The DNA for the CDR3 is TGTGCCATCAGTGTCCCCGGTCAGCCCCAGCATTTT.